These T cell receptor beta chains were read from a single sample in a study of shared clonotypes between healthy human individuals. Some clones are missing from TCRdb's copy, which holds only in-frame ones; the method was immunoSEQ multiplex PCR. The sample consists of some 600,000 clones, 96% of them appearing once. Sequenced material: naive CD8+ T cells sorted from blood. Receptors originate from a woman aged 25 to 39 in good health. CDR3s include the opening cysteine and the closing phenylalanine or tryptophan. Each record gives: V gene, D gene, J gene, CDR3 length, CDR3 DNA, CDR3 protein. D genes are given only for firm matches.

V gene: TRBV19
D gene: .
J gene: TRBJ2-1
CDR3 length: 13
CDR3 DNA: TGTGCCAGTAGGCCCGGGATCAGCAATGAGCAGTTCTTC
CDR3 protein: CASRPGISNEQFF

V gene: TRBV5-6
D gene: TRBD1
J gene: TRBJ2-5
CDR3 length: 18
CDR3 DNA: TGTGCCAGCAGCTTAGCGGGACAGGGGGCCGTGATGAGAGAGACCCAGTACTTC
CDR3 protein: CASSLAGQGAVMRETQYF

V gene: TRBV7-6
D gene: .
J gene: TRBJ2-7
CDR3 length: 13
CDR3 DNA: TGTGCCAGCAGTTCGGGACGCACCTACGAGCAGTACTTC
CDR3 protein: CASSSGRTYEQYF

V gene: TRBV28
D gene: .
J gene: TRBJ2-7
CDR3 length: 15
CDR3 DNA: TGTGCCAGCAGGGTGGGAGCGCCACCTTCCTACGAGCAGTACTTC
CDR3 protein: CASRVGAPPSYEQYF

V gene: TRBV30
D gene: .
J gene: TRBJ1-1
CDR3 length: 11
CDR3 DNA: TGTGCCTGGAGTCCAACGCCCGAAGCTTTCTTT
CDR3 protein: CAWSPTPEAFF

V gene: TRBV28
D gene: TRBD2
J gene: TRBJ2-7
CDR3 length: 15
CDR3 DNA: TGTGCCAGCAGTTTTTCAAAACTAGCGGACTACGAGCAGTACTTC
CDR3 protein: CASSFSKLADYEQYF

V gene: TRBV14
D gene: TRBD2
J gene: TRBJ2-7
CDR3 length: 15
CDR3 DNA: TGTGCCAGCAGCCGGGGACTAGCGGTAACCTACGAGCAGTACTTC
CDR3 protein: CASSRGLAVTYEQYF

V gene: TRBV23-1
D gene: TRBD1
J gene: TRBJ2-1
CDR3 length: 17
CDR3 DNA: TGCGCCAGCAGTCGTATTACCGGGACAGGGGATTCCAATGAGCAGTTCTTC
CDR3 protein: CASSRITGTGDSNEQFF

V gene: TRBV9
D gene: .
J gene: TRBJ2-1
CDR3 length: 18
CDR3 DNA: TGTGCCAGCAGCGCGAGTACCACGGGGTTCTCTTCCTACAATGAGCAGTTCTTC
CDR3 protein: CASSASTTGFSSYNEQFF

V gene: TRBV7-9
D gene: .
J gene: TRBJ2-5
CDR3 length: 16
CDR3 DNA: TGTGCCAGCAGCTTAGTCGCGAGTAATAAGGGCGAGACCCAGTACTTC
CDR3 protein: CASSLVASNKGETQYF

V gene: TRBV7-9
D gene: .
J gene: TRBJ1-1
CDR3 length: 12
CDR3 DNA: TGTGCCAGCAGTAGACACGGAACTGAAGCTTTCTTT
CDR3 protein: CASSRHGTEAFF

V gene: TRBV4-1
D gene: TRBD2
J gene: TRBJ2-3
CDR3 length: 15
CDR3 DNA: TGCGCCAGCAGCCTGACTAGCGGCTACACAGATACGCAGTATTTT
CDR3 protein: CASSLTSGYTDTQYF

V gene: TRBV6-1
D gene: .
J gene: TRBJ2-3
CDR3 length: 11
CDR3 DNA: TGTGCCAGCATGACCTACCAGGCGCAGTATTTT
CDR3 protein: CASMTYQAQYF

V gene: TRBV28
D gene: .
J gene: TRBJ2-1
CDR3 length: 13
CDR3 DNA: TGTGCCAGCAGTAATCAAGGGGGTAATGAGCAGTTCTTC
CDR3 protein: CASSNQGGNEQFF

V gene: TRBV28
D gene: .
J gene: TRBJ2-1
CDR3 length: 16
CDR3 DNA: TGTGCCAGCAGTTCTTGGGCAGAGGGACAAAAGCTTGGGCAGTTCTTC
CDR3 protein: CASSSWAEGQKLGQFF

V gene: TRBV5-4
D gene: .
J gene: TRBJ2-1
CDR3 length: 12
CDR3 DNA: TGTGCCAGCAGCTTGGGAGGGGGTGAGCAGTTCTTC
CDR3 protein: CASSLGGGEQFF

V gene: TRBV28
D gene: .
J gene: TRBJ2-7
CDR3 length: 16
CDR3 DNA: TGTGCCAGCAGCCACTCCCGGGACTTCAGCTCCTACGAGCAGTACTTC
CDR3 protein: CASSHSRDFSSYEQYF

V gene: TRBV7-9
D gene: TRBD1
J gene: TRBJ2-2
CDR3 length: 18
CDR3 DNA: TGTGCCAGCAGCCCCCAAAAGGGGGCCATTTCGAACACCGGGGAGCTGTTTTTT
CDR3 protein: CASSPQKGAISNTGELFF